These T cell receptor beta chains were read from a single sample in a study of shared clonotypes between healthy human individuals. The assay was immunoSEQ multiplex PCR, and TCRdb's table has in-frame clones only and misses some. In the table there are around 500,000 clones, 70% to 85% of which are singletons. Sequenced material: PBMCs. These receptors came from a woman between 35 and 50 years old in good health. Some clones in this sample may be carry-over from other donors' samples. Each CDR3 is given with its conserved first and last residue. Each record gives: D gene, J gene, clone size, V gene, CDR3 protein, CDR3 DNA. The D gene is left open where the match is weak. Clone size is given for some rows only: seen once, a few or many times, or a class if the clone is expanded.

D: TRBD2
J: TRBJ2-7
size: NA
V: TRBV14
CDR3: CASSHQYLAGADEQYF
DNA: TGTGCCAGCAGCCACCAGTATCTAGCGGGAGCCGACGAGCAGTACTTC

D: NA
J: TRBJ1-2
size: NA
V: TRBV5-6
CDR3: CASSAWDGTNYGYTF
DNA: TGTGCCAGCAGCGCCTGGGACGGTACTAACTATGGCTACACCTTC

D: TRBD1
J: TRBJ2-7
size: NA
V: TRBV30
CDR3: CAWRGDRYEQYF
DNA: TGTGCCTGGAGAGGGGACAGATACGAGCAGTACTTC

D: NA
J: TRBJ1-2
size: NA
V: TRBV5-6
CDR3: CASSLGYGYTF
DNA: TGTGCCAGCAGCTTGGGCTATGGCTACACCTTC

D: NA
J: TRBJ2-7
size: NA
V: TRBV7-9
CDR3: CASSLGSVNYEQYF
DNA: TGTGCCAGCAGCTTAGGGTCGGTTAACTACGAGCAGTACTTC

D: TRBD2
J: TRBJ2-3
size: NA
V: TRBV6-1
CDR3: CASSEVTGSGADTQYF
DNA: TGTGCCAGCAGTGAAGTTACGGGTAGCGGGGCAGATACGCAGTATTTT

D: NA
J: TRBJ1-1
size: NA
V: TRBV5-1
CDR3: CASSLGGRGGMNTEAFF
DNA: TGCGCCAGCAGCTTGGGGGGCCGAGGGGGAATGAACACTGAAGCTTTCTTT

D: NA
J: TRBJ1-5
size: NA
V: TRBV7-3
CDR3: CASSSRGGQPQHF
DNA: TGTGCCAGCAGCTCCAGGGGCGGACAGCCCCAGCATTTT

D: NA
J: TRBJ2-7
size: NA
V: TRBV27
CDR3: CASSLGAETEQYF
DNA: TGTGCCAGCAGTTTGGGGGCAGAAACGGAGCAGTACTTC

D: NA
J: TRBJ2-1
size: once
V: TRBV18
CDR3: CASSPGRPEQFF
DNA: TGTGCCAGCTCCCCCGGGAGACCTGAGCAGTTCTTC

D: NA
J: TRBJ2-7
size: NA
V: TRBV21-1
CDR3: CASGTVDEQYF
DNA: TGTGCCAGCGGTACGGTGGACGAGCAGTACTTC

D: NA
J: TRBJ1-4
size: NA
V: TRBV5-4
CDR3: CASSPGGIGEKLFF
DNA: TGTGCCAGCAGCCCGGGTGGGATAGGTGAAAAACTGTTTTTT

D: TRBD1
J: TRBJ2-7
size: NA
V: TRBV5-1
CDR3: CASSSDRHEQYF
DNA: TGCGCCAGCTCATCGGACAGGCACGAGCAGTACTTC

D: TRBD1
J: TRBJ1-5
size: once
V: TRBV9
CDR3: CASSANQGVNQPQHF
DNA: TGTGCCAGCAGCGCGAATCAGGGGGTCAATCAGCCCCAGCATTTT

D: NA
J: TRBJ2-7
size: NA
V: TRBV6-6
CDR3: CASSRDTSYEQYF
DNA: TGTGCCAGCAGCAGGGACACCTCCTACGAGCAGTACTTC

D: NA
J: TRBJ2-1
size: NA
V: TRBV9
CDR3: CASSVGIPYNEQFF
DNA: TGTGCCAGCAGCGTAGGGATACCCTACAATGAGCAGTTCTTC

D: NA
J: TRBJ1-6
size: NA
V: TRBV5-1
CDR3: CASSLGPDSYNSPLHF
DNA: TGCGCCAGCAGCTTGGGCCCGGACAGCTATAATTCACCCCTCCACTTT

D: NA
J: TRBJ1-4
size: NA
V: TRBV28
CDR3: CASRDTQRPNEKLFF
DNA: TGTGCCAGCCGGGACACCCAAAGGCCTAATGAAAAACTGTTTTTT

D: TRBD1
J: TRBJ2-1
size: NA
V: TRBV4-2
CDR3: CASSQSRGYNEQFF
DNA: TGTGCCAGCAGCCAGTCCAGGGGGTACAATGAGCAGTTCTTC

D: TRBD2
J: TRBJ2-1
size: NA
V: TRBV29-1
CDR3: CSVHPGLARNEQFF
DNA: TGCAGCGTTCACCCGGGACTAGCGCGTAATGAGCAGTTCTTC

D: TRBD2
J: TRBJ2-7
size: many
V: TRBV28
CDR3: CASSPAGTSGAYEQYF
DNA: TGTGCCAGCAGTCCCGCCGGGACTAGCGGGGCCTACGAGCAGTACTTC

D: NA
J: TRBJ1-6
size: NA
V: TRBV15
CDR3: CATSARYNSPLHF
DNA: TGTGCCACCAGCGCTAGATATAATTCACCCCTCCACTTT

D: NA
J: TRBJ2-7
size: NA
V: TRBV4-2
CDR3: CASSQARGPAAYEQYF
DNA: TGTGCCAGCAGCCAGGCACGGGGTCCCGCGGCGTACGAGCAGTACTTC

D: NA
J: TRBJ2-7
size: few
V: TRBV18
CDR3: CASSNGGLGYEQYF
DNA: TGTGCCAGCTCCAATGGGGGGTTGGGCTACGAGCAGTACTTC

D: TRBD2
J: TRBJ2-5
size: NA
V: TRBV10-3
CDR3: CAIMSAGVQETQYF
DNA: TGTGCCATCATGTCAGCGGGAGTCCAAGAGACCCAGTACTTC

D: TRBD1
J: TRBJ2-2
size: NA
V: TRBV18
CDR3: CASQGQPVTGELFF
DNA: TGTGCCAGCCAGGGACAGCCGGTCACCGGGGAGCTGTTTTTT

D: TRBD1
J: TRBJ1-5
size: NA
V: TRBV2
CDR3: CASSDTTGGSNQPQHF
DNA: TGTGCCAGCAGTGATACGACAGGGGGTAGCAATCAGCCCCAGCATTTT

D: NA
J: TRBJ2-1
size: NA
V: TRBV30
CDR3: CAWTPLEGAFSEQFF
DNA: TGTGCCTGGACCCCCTTGGAGGGGGCGTTCAGTGAGCAGTTCTTC

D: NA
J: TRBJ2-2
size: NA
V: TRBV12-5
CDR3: CASGLRGFTGELFF
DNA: TGTGCTAGTGGTTTGAGAGGGTTCACCGGGGAGCTGTTTTTT

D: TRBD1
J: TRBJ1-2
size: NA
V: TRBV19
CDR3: CASSPDREGGYTF
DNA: TGTGCCAGTAGTCCAGACAGGGAAGGTGGCTACACCTTC

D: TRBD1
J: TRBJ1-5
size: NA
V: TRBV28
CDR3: CASSSGQDGNQPQHF
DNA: TGTGCCAGCAGTTCCGGACAGGATGGCAATCAGCCCCAGCATTTT

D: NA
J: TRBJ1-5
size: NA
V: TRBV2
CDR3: CASSPAWQGNQPQHF
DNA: TGTGCCAGCAGTCCTGCATGGCAGGGTAATCAGCCCCAGCATTTT

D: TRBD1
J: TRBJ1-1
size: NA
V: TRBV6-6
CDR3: CASSWTGDDGEAFF
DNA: TGTGCCAGCAGCTGGACAGGGGATGACGGTGAAGCTTTCTTT

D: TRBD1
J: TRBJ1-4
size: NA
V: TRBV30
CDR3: CAWSSGTGFFEKLFF
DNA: TGTGCCTGGAGTTCTGGGACAGGGTTTTTTGAAAAACTGTTTTTT

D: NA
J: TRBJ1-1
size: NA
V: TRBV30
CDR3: CAWRDPKRGYTEAFF
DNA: TGTGCCTGGAGGGACCCCAAAAGGGGTTACACTGAAGCTTTCTTT

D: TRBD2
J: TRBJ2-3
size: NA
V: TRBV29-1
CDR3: CSVDPRTSGRAVGQYF
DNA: TGCAGCGTTGACCCACGGACTAGCGGGAGGGCCGTTGGGCAGTATTTT

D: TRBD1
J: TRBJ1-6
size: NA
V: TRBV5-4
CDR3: CASSLARTGDSPLHF
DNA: TGTGCCAGCAGCTTGGCTCGGACAGGGGACTCACCCCTCCACTTT

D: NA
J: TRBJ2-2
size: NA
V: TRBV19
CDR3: CASIGWRGPSNTGELFF
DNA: TGTGCCAGTATAGGGTGGCGGGGCCCATCGAACACCGGGGAGCTGTTTTTT

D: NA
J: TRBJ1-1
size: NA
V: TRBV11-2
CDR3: CASSPGGQPNTEAFF
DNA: TGTGCCAGCAGCCCGGGTGGACAGCCGAACACTGAAGCTTTCTTT

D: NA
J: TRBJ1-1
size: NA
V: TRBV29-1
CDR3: CSAMTGGNTEAFF
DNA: TGCAGCGCAATGACGGGGGGAAACACTGAAGCTTTCTTT

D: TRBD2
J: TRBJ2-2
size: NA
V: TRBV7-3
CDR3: CASSFLAARQPGELFF
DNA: TGTGCCAGCAGCTTCCTAGCGGCTCGGCAGCCCGGGGAGCTGTTTTTT

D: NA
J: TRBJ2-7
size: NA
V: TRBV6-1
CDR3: CASREDTSTEQYF
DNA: TGTGCCAGTAGGGAAGACACGTCCACCGAGCAGTACTTC

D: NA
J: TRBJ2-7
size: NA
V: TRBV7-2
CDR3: CASSLARGGVHEQYF
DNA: TGTGCCAGCAGCTTAGCGAGGGGGGGAGTCCACGAGCAGTACTTC

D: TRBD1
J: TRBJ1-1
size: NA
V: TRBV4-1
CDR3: CASSQVQGAPNTEAFF
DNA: TGCGCCAGCAGCCAAGTACAGGGGGCTCCGAACACTGAAGCTTTCTTT

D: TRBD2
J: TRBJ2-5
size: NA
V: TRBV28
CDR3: CASSLVGRESSETQYF
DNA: TGTGCCAGCAGTTTGGTTGGGCGGGAGAGTTCGGAGACCCAGTACTTC

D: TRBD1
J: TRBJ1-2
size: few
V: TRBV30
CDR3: CAWSETGRGYTF
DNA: TGTGCCTGGAGTGAGACAGGGCGCGGCTACACCTTC

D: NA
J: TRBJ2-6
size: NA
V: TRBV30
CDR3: CAWSVPSTFGANVLTF
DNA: TGTGCCTGGAGTGTACCCTCAACCTTTGGGGCCAACGTCCTGACTTTC